The 27 T cell receptor beta chains given below trace back to one sample, sequenced in a study of T cell responses to AZD1222 COVID-19 vaccine (dated by TCRdb to the early 2020s). Libraries were made using the immunoSEQ multiplex PCR assay. TCRdb provides this immuneACCESS table in a form limited to in-frame rearrangements. Some clones are lacking; in checked studies, under half of them reflect an unresolved V gene, and why the rest are absent is not known. For this sample the table gives 70,000 to 95,000 clones, of which roughly 90% were detected only once. The ten largest clones take up approximately 1.4% of the sample. This sample's time point label indicates: about 28 days (+/-7) after the second vaccine dose. Sequences were derived from peripheral blood, sampled 28 days after the second AZD1222 dose. These TCRs come from an adult who received the AZD1222 COVID-19 vaccine.

This clone was found once. V usage is TRBV30 and J usage is TRBJ1-5, with 9 bases identical to TRBD1. The CDR3 extends over 16 amino acids. Germline V CDR1 and CDR2: GTSNPN, SVGIG (reference sequence). Losses at the gene ends were 5 bases for V and 6 bases for J; bases not matched to a gene: 14. This chain's CDR3 is CAWRPRGQGKGQPQHF. CDR3 nucleotide sequence: TGTGCCTGGCGCCCAAGGGGACAGGGAAAGGGTCAGCCCCAGCATTTT.

The rearrangement joins TRBV5-5 to TRBJ1-6; 10 nucleotides align to TRBD1. CDR3 length equals 15 residues. Trimming cost V 2 bases and J 8 bases; bases outside gene matches: 4. In germline, CDR1 is SGHKS, CDR2 YYEKEE (reference sequence). DNA for the CDR3: TGTGCCAGCAGCTTTAACGGACAGGGGGATTCACCCCTCCACTTT. As protein: CASSFNGQGDSPLHF. Looking up the rest from reference TRBV5-5 and TRBJ1-6 gives the full variable domain: DAGVTQSPTHLIKTRGQQVTLRCSPISGHKSVSWYQQVLGQGPQFIFQYYEKEERGRGNFPDRFSARQFPNYSSELNVNALLLGDSALYLCASSFNGQGDSPLHFGNGTRLTVT.

J is TRBJ1-1 and V is TRBV10-3, with TRBD1 matching over 7 bases. CDR3 length: 13 amino acids. Trimming cost V 5 bases and J 7 bases; bases outside gene matches: 7. Germline V lookup: CDR1 ENHRY, CDR2 SYGVKD. The CDR3 sequence: CAISKGAGNEAFF. The DNA for the CDR3 is TGTGCCATCAGTAAGGGGGCCGGGAATGAAGCTTTCTTT.

J is TRBJ2-2 and V is TRBV9; 7 nucleotides agree with TRBD1. J gave up 2 bases and V 3 bases, and 7 bases lay outside the gene matches. Per the germline V gene, CDR1 is SGDLS and CDR2 is YYNGEE. The CDR3 spans 16 residues. This CDR3 is CASSGRQGPNTGELFF. DNA for the CDR3: TGTGCCAGCAGCGGAAGACAGGGACCTAACACCGGGGAGCTGTTTTTT.

The chain joins TRBV29-1 to TRBJ2-3; the D gene could be TRBD1 or TRBD2 (5 bases each). CDR1 is SQVTM and CDR2 is ANQGSEA in the germline V gene. This CDR3 has 12 residues. V lost 6 bases, J lost 3 bases, and 10 bases lay in between. CDR3 amino acids: CSVPRGTDTQYF. The CDR3 nucleotides read TGCAGCGTGCCGAGGGGTACAGATACGCAGTATTTT.

The genes are TRBV28 and TRBJ1-3; maybe TRBD1 (5 bases). V lost 7 bases, J lost 5 bases, and 15 bases lay in between. The CDR3 contains 14 residues. Germline values: CDR1 MDHEN, CDR2 SYDVKM. The CDR3 is CASTDSLGRNTIYF. CDR3 nucleotide sequence: TGTGCCAGCACAGACAGCCTAGGAAGAAACACCATATATTTT.

This chain uses TRBV3-1 (or the pseudogene TRBV3-2) with TRBJ1-3; D unresolved. Between the trimmed V and J ends, which lost 2 bases and 0 bases, there was a span of 8 bases. Germline V lookup: CDR1 LGHDT, CDR2 YNNKEL (reference sequence). The CDR3 length is 15 residues. CDR3 amino acids: CASSQNRYSGNTIYF. CDR3 DNA: TGTGCCAGCAGCCAAAACAGATACTCTGGAAACACCATATATTTT.

The J gene is TRBJ2-7, the V gene TRBV2; D is ambiguous. The V end lost 6 bases, the J end lost 2 bases, and 11 bases lay between the germline ends. CDR1 and CDR2 (germline): SNHLY, FYNNEI. CDR3 length equals 13 residues. The CDR3 sequence is CASRPVSPYEQYF. The CDR3 region has the DNA TGTGCCAGCAGGCCAGTCTCTCCCTACGAGCAGTACTTC.

The J gene is TRBJ1-3, the V gene TRBV27, with D perhaps matching TRBD1 (5 bases). This CDR3 has 16 amino acids. Trimming removed 6 bases from V and 0 bases from J, with 15 bases in between. From germline, CDR1 is MNHEY and CDR2 SMNVEV (reference sequence). CDR3 nucleotide sequence: TGTGCCAGCAGCCACCAGGCGGGACTCTCTGGAAACACCATATATTTT. Translated: CASSHQAGLSGNTIYF.

V usage is TRBV6-5 and J usage is TRBJ1-2; the D gene is possibly TRBD1 (5 bases). This CDR3 has 15 amino acids. V dropped 4 bases and J dropped 3 bases, with 15 bases sitting between them. The germline CDR1 and CDR2 sequences are MNHEY and SVGAGI. This CDR3 reads CASSLPWGSDYGYTF. In nucleotides, the CDR3 is TGTGCCAGCAGTTTGCCCTGGGGGTCCGACTATGGCTACACCTTC.

The V and J genes are TRBV4-2 and TRBJ2-7, with 8 bases fitting TRBD2. V shed 2 bases, J shed 6 bases, and the junction held 6 bases outside the gene matches. The CDR3 runs 14 residues. Per the germline V gene, CDR1 is LGHNA and CDR2 is YNFKEQ. The CDR3 nucleotides read TGTGCCAGCAGCCAATCCCGGGAGGGCAGCGAGCAGTACTTC. Amino acid sequence: CASSQSREGSEQYF.

The rearrangement joins TRBV4-1 to TRBJ1-2; no clear D. The CDR3 is 12 amino acids. The V gene's germline CDR1 is MGHRA and CDR2 YSYEKL. Trimming cost V 1 base and J 6 bases, with 6 bases left between them. In nucleotides, the CDR3 is TGCGCCAGCAGCCAAGGAAGGGATGGCTACACCTTC. Protein sequence: CASSQGRDGYTF.

V usage is TRBV12-3 or TRBV12-4 and J usage is TRBJ1-2; tentative D call: TRBD1 (5 bases). Trimming left V 3 bases short and J 5 bases short, with 7 bases between. The CDR3 has 12 amino acids. The CDR3 DNA follows: TGTGCCAGCAGTTTCGACAGTTATGGCTACACCTTC. Encoded protein: CASSFDSYGYTF.

The V and J genes are TRBV30 and TRBJ1-6; D uncertain. This CDR3 comprises 15 residues. Per the germline V gene, CDR1 is GTSNPN and CDR2 is SVGIG (reference sequence). Deletions cut 4 bases from V and 0 bases from J, with 10 bases between. The CDR3 reads CAWTGLSSYNSPLHF. The CDR3 DNA follows: TGTGCCTGGACCGGGCTCAGCTCCTATAATTCACCCCTCCACTTT.

This chain joins TRBV5-1 and TRBJ1-1; perhaps TRBD1 as D (6 bases). The V gene's germline CDR1 is SGHRS and CDR2 YFSETQ. The CDR3 spans 16 residues. Trimming cost V 4 bases and J 1 base, with 17 bases left between them. CDR3 sequence (DNA): TGCGCCAGCAGCAGACCCTCCGGGGGCCCGAACACTGAAGCTTTCTTT. Amino acids: CASSRPSGGPNTEAFF.

The rearrangement uses TRBV15 and TRBJ1-1; no firm D call. Trimming shortened V by 0 bases and J by 7 bases, and 12 bases separated the two germline ends. Germline CDR1 and CDR2: LNHNV and YYDKDF (reference sequence). The CDR3 extends over 14 amino acids. CDR3 protein: CATSRDIVVGEAFF. CDR3 in DNA: TGTGCCACCAGCAGAGATATAGTCGTTGGTGAAGCTTTCTTT.

The rearrangement joins TRBV9 to TRBJ1-2; D might be TRBD1 (5 bases). V shed 0 bases and J shed 7 bases, with 16 bases lying between them. Looked up from germline, CDR1 is SGDLS and CDR2 is YYNGEE. The CDR3 has 15 residues. DNA for the CDR3: TGTGCCAGCAGCGTAGCTCCGCAGGGCGGAAGTGGCTACACCTTC. As protein: CASSVAPQGGSGYTF.

The chain couples TRBV13 to TRBJ2-2, with 16 bases fitting TRBD2. This CDR3 contains 20 residues. V lost 6 bases and J lost 7; bases outside the gene matches: 17. Germline CDR1 reads PRHDT; CDR2 reads FYEKMQ (reference sequence). The CDR3 is CASRLNPGLAGGQRNGELFF. CDR3 DNA sequence: TGTGCCAGCAGATTAAATCCGGGACTAGCGGGGGGGCAACGGAACGGGGAGCTGTTTTTT. Looking up the rest from reference TRBV13 and TRBJ2-2 gives the full variable domain: AAGVIQSPRHLIKEKRETATLKCYPIPRHDTVYWYQQGPGQDPQFLISFYEKMQSDKGSIPDRFSAQQFSDYHSELNMSSLELGDSALYFCASRLNPGLAGGQRNGELFFGEGSRLTVL.

The sample holds one count of this clone. This chain uses TRBV27 with TRBJ1-5, with D perhaps matching TRBD1 (5 bases). Germline lookup yields CDR1 MNHEY and CDR2 SMNVEV (reference sequence). V lost 2 bases and J 0 bases, leaving 14 bases between the germline ends. The CDR3 sequence is 17 residues long. This chain's CDR3 is CASSLKVTDYSNQPQHF. CDR3 DNA: TGTGCCAGCAGTTTAAAGGTGACAGACTATAGCAATCAGCCCCAGCATTTT.

CDR3 DNA: TGCGCCAGCAGCGCAACCCCTAGCGGGGGACGTACCGGGGAGCTGTTTTTT. It specifies CASSATPSGGRTGELFF. The chain uses TRBV5-1 and TRBJ2-2; 10 bases align to TRBD2. The V and J ends lost 4 bases and 5 bases, in that order; junction bases with no gene match: 11. The CDR3 spans 17 residues. The V gene's germline CDR1 is SGHRS and CDR2 YFSETQ.

V usage is TRBV6-5 and J usage is TRBJ1-4; D may be TRBD1 (5 bases). With 2 bases removed from V and 7 bases from J, the gap between germline ends came to 8 bases. The CDR3 is made up of 13 amino acids. The V gene's germline CDR1 is MNHEY and CDR2 SVGAGI. CDR3 sequence (DNA): TGTGCCAGCAGTTACAGGGGTGGTGAAAAACTGTTTTTT. Residues: CASSYRGGEKLFF.

The rearrangement joins TRBV7-9 to TRBJ1-3; a possible D gene is TRBD1 (6 bases). Germline values: CDR1 SEHNR, CDR2 FQNEAQ (reference sequence). This CDR3 is built from 12 residues. Trimming shortened V by 10 bases and J by 7 bases, and 14 bases separated the two germline ends. The CDR3 here is CANSRQDNTIYF. The CDR3 DNA follows: TGTGCCAACTCTCGACAGGACAACACCATATATTTT.

The rearrangement links TRBV5-6 to TRBJ1-5; no reliable D call. V shed 3 bases and J shed 7 bases, with 11 bases lying between them. The CDR3 runs to 13 residues. From germline, CDR1 is SGHDT and CDR2 YYEEEE. The DNA of the CDR3 is TGTGCCAGCAGCTCAGAGCGGGGACAGCCCCAGCATTTT. This translates into CASSSERGQPQHF.

This sequence joins TRBV6-5 and TRBJ1-1, with D unresolved. There are 12 residues in the CDR3. Germline values: CDR1 MNHEY, CDR2 SVGAGI. Trimming cost V 6 bases and J 10 bases, with 15 bases left between them. CDR3 protein: CASSPRGALAFF. CDR3 DNA: TGTGCCAGCAGCCCCCGGGGAGCTCTAGCTTTCTTT.

The CDR3 sequence: CAWRLSLNEKLFF. In nucleotides, the CDR3 is TGTGCCTGGAGGTTGAGCCTTAATGAAAAACTGTTTTTT. This chain connects TRBV30 to TRBJ1-4; D is uncertain. Germline loops: CDR1 GTSNPN, CDR2 SVGIG (reference sequence). Trimming pared 3 bases from V and 4 bases from J, leaving 9 bases between. CDR3 length equals 13 residues.

The chain is built from TRBV18 and TRBJ2-1; 9 positions match TRBD1. Looked up from germline, CDR1 is KGHSH and CDR2 is LQKENI. V was pared by 1 base and J by 7 bases, with 11 bases of the junction left unmatched. CDR3 length equals 17 residues. CDR3 nucleotide sequence: TGTGCCAGCTCACCACGAGCTCCGGGACAGGGTCGGAATGAGCAGTTCTTC. Protein product: CASSPRAPGQGRNEQFF.

This chain connects TRBV24-1 to TRBJ1-1, with D tentatively TRBD1 (6 bases). Germline V gene data show CDR1 as KGHDR and CDR2 as SFDVKD. V was clipped by 7 bases and J by 2 bases, with 16 bases between them. The CDR3 runs 15 residues. CDR3 bases: TGTGCCACCAGCCCATCAGGACAGACAAACACTGAAGCTTTCTTT. Amino acid sequence: CATSPSGQTNTEAFF.